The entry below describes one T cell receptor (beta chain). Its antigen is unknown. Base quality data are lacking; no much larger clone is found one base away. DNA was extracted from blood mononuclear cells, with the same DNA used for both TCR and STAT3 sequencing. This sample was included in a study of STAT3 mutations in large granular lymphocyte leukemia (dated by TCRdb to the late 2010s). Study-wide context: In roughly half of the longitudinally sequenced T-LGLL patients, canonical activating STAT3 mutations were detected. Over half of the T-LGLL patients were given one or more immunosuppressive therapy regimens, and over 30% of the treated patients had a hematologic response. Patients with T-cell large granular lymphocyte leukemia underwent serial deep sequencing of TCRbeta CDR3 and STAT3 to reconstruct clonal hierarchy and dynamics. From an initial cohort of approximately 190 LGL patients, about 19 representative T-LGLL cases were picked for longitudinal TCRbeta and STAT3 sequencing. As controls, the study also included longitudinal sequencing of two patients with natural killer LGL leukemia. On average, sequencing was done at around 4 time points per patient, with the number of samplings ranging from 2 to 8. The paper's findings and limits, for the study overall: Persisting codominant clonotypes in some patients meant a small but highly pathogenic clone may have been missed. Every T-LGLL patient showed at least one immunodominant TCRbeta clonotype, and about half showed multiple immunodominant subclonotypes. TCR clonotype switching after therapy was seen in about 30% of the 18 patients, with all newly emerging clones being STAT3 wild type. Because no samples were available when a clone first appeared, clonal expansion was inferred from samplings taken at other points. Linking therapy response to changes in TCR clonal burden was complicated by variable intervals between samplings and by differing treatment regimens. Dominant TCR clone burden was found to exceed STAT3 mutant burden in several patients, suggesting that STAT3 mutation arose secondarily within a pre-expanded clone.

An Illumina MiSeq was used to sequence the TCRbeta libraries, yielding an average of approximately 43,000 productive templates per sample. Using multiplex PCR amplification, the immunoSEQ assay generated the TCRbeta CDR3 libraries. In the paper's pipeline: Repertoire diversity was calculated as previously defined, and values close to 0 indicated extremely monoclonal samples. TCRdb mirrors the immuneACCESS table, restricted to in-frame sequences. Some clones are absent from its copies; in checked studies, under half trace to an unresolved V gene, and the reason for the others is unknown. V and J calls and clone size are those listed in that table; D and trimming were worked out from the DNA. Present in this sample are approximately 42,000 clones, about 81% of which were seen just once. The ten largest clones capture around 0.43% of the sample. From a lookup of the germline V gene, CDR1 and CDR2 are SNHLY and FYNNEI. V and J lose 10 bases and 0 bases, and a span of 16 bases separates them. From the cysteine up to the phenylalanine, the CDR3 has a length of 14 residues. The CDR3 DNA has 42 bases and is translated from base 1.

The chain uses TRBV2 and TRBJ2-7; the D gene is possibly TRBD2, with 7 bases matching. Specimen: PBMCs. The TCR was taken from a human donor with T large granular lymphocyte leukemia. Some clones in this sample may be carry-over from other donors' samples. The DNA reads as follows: TGTGCCACCTCCCAAAGGGGGGGCTCCTACGAGCAGTACTTC. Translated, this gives CATSQRGGSYEQYF.